This is a list of T cell receptor beta chains from one sample in a study of CD8+ T cells in alopecia areata. The method was immunoSEQ multiplex PCR; TCRdb's version includes in-frame clones alone and lacks a portion of them. The sample consists of 150,000 or so clones, around 87% of them appearing once. Here the sequenced sample was CD8+ T cells sorted from blood, taken at week 0. The receptors were gathered from a human donor with alopecia areata. Both conserved end residues are part of each CDR3. The D gene is left open where the match is weak.

>.|TRBV28
CASSFPHEQFF
>TRBD2|TRBV5-1
CASQGTSGGFRFGTDTQYF
>.|TRBV29-1
CSVELLGGHSESSYEQYF
>TRBD2|TRBV2
CASSLAGQYYEQYF
>.|TRBV7-8
CASTSGGGLPTDTQYF
>.|TRBV6-5
CASSTQGTDEQYF
>.|TRBV7-9
CASSLRRGPVDTQYF
>.|TRBV6-1
CASQGGPEAFF
>TRBD1|TRBV27
CASSSIGTGIYEQYF
>.|TRBV9
CASSGGSYEQYF
>.|TRBV15
CATSAESSSYNEQFF
>.|TRBV13
CASSLGTSTYEQYF
>TRBD1|TRBV7-9
CASSSWTGSSYEQYF
>.|TRBV27
CASSLWGDSGELFF
>.|TRBV19
CASRWVEGDSCQPQHF
>TRBD2|TRBV19
CASSRLAGGQDTQYF
>TRBD1|TRBV6-6
CASSYSGTASSYEQYF
>.|TRBV29-1
CSVAGLGGYTF
>.|TRBV29-1
CSVVGASAGRYEQYF
>TRBD1|TRBV10-3
CAISEFDRGEGGELFF
>.|TRBV27
CASSFSQRYEQYF
>.|TRBV5-1
CASSEFMNTEAFF
>TRBD2|TRBV27
CASSPAPGLAGGPPDTQYF
>.|TRBV9
CASSPNNNEQFF
>.|TRBV27
CASTPGGSWNTEAFF
>.|TRBV19
CASTAGSSNQPQHF
>.|TRBV2
CASSPDPNEQFF
>.|TRBV15
CATSRDLGSSYNSPLHF
>.|TRBV6-5
CASSYSLDRQNSPLHF
>.|TRBV5-1
CASSLEAFSTDTQYF
>.|TRBV6-5
CASSIVSSGELFF
>TRBD2|TRBV11-2
CASSSRLASTSLAKNIQYF
>.|TRBV29-1
CSVVHWKGADTEAFF
>.|TRBV5-1
CASSLVFGETDTQYF
>.|TRBV9
CASSGTAGYTF
>.|TRBV29-1
CSVGTINGWEQYF
>.|TRBV7-9
CASSAPYNEQFF
>TRBD1|TRBV19
CASRPEQGADGYTF
>TRBD2|TRBV11-2
CASSGTLAGPNTGELFF
>.|TRBV7-9
CASSARDGPPEQFF
>.|TRBV7-9
CASSSIYEQYF
>TRBD2|TRBV2
CASGLAGGPYEQYF
>.|TRBV29-1
CSVQKSFPNYGYTF
>TRBD2|TRBV10-3
CAISEEVTSGSDEQFF
>.|TRBV11-2
CASSLGASEYNEQFF
>.|TRBV9
CASSLGTSLDEQYF
>TRBD1|TRBV27
CASSSGQGRGEQYF
>.|TRBV9
CASSVASPTSTDTQYF
>.|TRBV7-3
CASSHTVGEKLFF